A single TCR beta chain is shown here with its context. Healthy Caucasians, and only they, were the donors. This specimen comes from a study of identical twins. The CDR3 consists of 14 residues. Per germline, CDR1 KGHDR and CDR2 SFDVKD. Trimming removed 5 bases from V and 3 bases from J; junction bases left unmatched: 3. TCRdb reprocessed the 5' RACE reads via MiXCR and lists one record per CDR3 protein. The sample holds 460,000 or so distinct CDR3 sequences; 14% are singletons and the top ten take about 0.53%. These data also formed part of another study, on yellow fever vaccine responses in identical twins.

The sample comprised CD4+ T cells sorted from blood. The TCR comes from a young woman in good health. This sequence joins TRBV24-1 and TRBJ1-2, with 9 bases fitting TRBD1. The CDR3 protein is CATSVTGGDYGYTF. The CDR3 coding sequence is TGTGCCACCAGTGTAACAGGGGGCGACTATGGCTACACCTTC.